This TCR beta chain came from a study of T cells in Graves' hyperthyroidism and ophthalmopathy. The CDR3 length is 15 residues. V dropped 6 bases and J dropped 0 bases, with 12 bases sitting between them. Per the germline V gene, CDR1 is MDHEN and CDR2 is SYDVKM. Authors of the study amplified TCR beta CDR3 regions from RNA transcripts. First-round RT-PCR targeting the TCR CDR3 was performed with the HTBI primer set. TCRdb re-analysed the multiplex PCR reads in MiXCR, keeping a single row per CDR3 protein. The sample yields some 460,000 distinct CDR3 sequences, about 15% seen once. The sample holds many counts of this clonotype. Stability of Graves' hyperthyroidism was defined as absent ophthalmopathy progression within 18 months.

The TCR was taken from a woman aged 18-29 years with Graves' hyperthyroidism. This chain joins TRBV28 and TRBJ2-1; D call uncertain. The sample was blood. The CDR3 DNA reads TGTGCCAGCAGCCTACCAGGTAGCTCCTACAATGAGCAGTTCTTC. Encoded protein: CASSLPGSSYNEQFF.